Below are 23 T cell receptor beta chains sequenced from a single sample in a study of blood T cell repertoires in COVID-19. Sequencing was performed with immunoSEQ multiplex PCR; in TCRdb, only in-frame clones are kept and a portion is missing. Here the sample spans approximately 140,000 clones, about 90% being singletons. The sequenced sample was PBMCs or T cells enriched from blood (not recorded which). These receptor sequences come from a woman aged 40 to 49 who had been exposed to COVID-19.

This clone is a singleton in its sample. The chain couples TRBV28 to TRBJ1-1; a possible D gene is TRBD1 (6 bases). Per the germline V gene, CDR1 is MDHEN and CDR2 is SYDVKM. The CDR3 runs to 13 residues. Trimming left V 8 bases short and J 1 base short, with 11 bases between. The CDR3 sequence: CASWDTQNTEAFF. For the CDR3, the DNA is TGTGCCAGCTGGGACACCCAGAACACTGAAGCTTTCTTT.

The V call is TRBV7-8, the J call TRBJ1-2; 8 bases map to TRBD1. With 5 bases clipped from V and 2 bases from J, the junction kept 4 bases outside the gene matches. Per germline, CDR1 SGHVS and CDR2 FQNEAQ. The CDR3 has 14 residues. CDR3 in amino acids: CASSTRTGNYGYTF. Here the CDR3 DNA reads TGTGCCAGCAGCACAAGGACAGGGAACTATGGCTACACCTTC.

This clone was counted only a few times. This CDR3 reads CASSFGTYEQYF. The CDR3, as DNA: TGTGCCAGCAGCTTCGGGACCTACGAGCAGTACTTC. The chain uses TRBV5-4 and TRBJ2-7; a weak D match, TRBD2 (5 bases). The CDR3 extends over 12 amino acids. Trimming removed 2 bases from V and 2 bases from J, with 5 bases in between. CDR1 is SGHNT, CDR2 YYREEE, per germline (reference sequence).

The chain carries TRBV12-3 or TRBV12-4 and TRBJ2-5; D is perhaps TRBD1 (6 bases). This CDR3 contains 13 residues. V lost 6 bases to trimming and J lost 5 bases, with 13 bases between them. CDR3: CASSSGVVETQYF. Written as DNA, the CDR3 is TGTGCCAGCAGCTCAGGGGTTGTGGAGACCCAGTACTTC.

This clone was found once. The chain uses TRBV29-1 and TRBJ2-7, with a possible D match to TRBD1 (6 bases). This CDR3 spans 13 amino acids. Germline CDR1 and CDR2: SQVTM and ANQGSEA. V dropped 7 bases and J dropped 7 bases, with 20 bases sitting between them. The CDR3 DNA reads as TGCAGCGCAGCCGGGACACTCCTCCGGGAGCAGTACTTC. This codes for CSAAGTLLREQYF.

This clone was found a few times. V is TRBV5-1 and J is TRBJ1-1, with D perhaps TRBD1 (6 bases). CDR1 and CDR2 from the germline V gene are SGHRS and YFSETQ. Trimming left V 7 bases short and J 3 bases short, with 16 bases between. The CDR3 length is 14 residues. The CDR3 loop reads CASFLAGGHTEAFF. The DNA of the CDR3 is TGCGCCAGCTTTCTCGCGGGGGGGCACACTGAAGCTTTCTTT.

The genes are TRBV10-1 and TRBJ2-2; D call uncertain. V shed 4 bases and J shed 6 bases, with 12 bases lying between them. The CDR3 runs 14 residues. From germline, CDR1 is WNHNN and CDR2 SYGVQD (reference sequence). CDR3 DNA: TGCGCCAGCAGTGGCCCCACATTGGCCGGGGAGCTGTTTTTT. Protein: CASSGPTLAGELFF.

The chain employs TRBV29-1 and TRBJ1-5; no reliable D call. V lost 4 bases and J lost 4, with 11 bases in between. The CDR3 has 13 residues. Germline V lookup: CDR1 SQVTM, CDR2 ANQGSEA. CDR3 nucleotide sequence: TGCAGCGTTGCGGCAGGAGGAAATCAGCCCCAGCATTTT. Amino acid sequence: CSVAAGGNQPQHF.

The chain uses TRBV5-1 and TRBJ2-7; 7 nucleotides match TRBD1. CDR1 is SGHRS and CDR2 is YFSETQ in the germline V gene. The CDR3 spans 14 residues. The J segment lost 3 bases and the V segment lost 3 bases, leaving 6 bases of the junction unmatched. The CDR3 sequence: CASSWDSPFYEQYF. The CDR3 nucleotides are TGCGCCAGCAGCTGGGACAGTCCCTTCTACGAGCAGTACTTC.

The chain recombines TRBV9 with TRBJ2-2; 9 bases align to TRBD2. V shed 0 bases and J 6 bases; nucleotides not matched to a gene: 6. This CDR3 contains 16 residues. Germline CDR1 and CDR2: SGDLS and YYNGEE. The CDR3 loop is CASSVGGSGSSGELFF. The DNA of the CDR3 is TGTGCCAGCAGCGTAGGTGGTAGCGGGAGCTCCGGGGAGCTGTTTTTT.

The DNA for the CDR3 is TGTGCCAGCAGCTTAGCGGGAGTGAACACCGGGGAGCTGTTTTTT. Its protein is CASSLAGVNTGELFF. The V gene is TRBV13, the J gene TRBJ2-2, with D possibly matching TRBD2 (6 bases). There are 15 residues in the CDR3. Trimming cost V 1 base and J 1 base, with 7 bases left between them. CDR1 PRHDT and CDR2 FYEKMQ come from the germline V gene (reference sequence).

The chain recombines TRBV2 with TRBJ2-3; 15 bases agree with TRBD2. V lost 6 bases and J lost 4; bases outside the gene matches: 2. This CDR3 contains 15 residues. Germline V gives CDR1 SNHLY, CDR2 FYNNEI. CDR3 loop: CASRGTSGGPDTQYF. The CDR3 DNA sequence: TGTGCCAGCAGGGGGACTAGCGGGGGGCCAGATACGCAGTATTTT.

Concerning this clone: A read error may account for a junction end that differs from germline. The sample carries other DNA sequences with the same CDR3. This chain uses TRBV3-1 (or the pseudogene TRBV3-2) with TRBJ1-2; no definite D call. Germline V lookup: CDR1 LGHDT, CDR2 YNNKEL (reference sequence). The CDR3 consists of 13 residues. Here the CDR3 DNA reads TGTGCCAGCAGGCTGGGCCAAGTCCATGGTTACACCTTC. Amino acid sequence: CASRLGQVHGYTF.

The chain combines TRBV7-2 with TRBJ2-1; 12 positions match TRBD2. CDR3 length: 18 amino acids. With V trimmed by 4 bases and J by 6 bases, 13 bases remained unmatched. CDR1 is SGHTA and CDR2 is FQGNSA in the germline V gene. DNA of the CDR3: TGTGCCAGCAGCTCGATATGGACTAGCGGGACCCTACTCAATGAGCAGTTCTTC. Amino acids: CASSSIWTSGTLLNEQFF.

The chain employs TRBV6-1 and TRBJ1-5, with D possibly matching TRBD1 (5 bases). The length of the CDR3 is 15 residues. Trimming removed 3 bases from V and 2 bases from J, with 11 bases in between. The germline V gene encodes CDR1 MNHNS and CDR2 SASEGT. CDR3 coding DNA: TGTGCCAGCAGTGAGCTTGGGGCAGGCAATCAGCCCCAGCATTTT. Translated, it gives CASSELGAGNQPQHF.

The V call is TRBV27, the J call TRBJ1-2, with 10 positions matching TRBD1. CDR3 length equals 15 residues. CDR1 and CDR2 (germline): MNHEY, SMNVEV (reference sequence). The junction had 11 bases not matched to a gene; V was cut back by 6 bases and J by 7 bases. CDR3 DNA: TGTGCCAGCAGCAAGAGAGGGGACAGGGGATCTGGCTACACCTTC. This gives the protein CASSKRGDRGSGYTF.

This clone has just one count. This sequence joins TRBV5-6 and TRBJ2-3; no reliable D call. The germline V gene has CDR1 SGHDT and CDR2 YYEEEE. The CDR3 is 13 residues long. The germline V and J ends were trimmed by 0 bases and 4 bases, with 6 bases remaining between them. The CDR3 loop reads CASSLARPDTQYF. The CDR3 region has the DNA TGTGCCAGCAGCTTGGCCAGGCCAGATACGCAGTATTTT.

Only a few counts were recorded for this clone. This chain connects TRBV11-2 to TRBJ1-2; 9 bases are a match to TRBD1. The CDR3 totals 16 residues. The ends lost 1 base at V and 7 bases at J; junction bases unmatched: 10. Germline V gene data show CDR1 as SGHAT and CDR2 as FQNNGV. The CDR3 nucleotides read TGTGCCAGCAGCTTAGGGGAAGAGAGGACAGGGGTTGGCTACACCTTC. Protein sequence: CASSLGEERTGVGYTF.

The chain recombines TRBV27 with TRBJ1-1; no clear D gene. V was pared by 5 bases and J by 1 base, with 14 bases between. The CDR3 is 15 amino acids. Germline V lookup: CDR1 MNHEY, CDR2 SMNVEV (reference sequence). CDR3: CASSPPGPANTEAFF. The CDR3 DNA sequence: TGTGCCAGCAGTCCCCCGGGTCCGGCGAACACTGAAGCTTTCTTT.

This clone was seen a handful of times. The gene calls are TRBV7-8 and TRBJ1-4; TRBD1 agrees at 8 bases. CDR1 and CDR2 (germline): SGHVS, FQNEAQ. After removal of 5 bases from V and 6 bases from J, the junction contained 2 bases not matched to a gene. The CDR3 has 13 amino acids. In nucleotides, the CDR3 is TGTGCCAGCAGCCGACAGGGGCATGAAAAACTGTTTTTT. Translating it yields CASSRQGHEKLFF.

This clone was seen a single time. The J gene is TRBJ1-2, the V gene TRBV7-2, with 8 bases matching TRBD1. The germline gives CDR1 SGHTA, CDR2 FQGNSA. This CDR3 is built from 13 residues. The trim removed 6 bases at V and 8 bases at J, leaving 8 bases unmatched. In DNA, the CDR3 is TGTGCCAGCAGAAGACAGGGGACTTTCGGCTACACCTTC. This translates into CASRRQGTFGYTF.

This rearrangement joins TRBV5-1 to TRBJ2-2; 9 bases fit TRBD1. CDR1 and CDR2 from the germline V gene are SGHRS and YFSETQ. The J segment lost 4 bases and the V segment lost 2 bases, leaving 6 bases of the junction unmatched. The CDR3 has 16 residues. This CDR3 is CASSFQDRGFTGELFF. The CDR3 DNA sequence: TGCGCCAGCAGCTTCCAGGACAGGGGCTTCACCGGGGAGCTGTTTTTT.

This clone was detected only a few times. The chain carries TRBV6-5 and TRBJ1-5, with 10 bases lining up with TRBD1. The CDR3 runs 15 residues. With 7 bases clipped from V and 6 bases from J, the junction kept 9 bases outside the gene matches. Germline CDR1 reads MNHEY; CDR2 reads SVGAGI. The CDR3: CASNLDRGRTQPQHF. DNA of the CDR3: TGTGCCAGCAACCTCGACAGGGGGCGCACTCAGCCCCAGCATTTT.